The 30 T cell receptor beta chains below come from one sample, sequenced in a study of kidney transplant recipient with SARS-CoV-2 infection. MiXCR was run by TCRdb on the reads, yielding one entry per CDR3 protein. The repertoire holds some 220,000 distinct CDR3 sequences, with 29% as singletons. The sequenced sample was a blood sample, obtained at baseline and between days 110 and 120 from a kidney transplant recipient. These receptor sequences come from a male patient aged 25-45 years who had COVID-19 and was a kidney transplant recipient. Some T cells may trace back to the graft donor.

To note about this clonotype: A far larger clone is one nucleotide away, so this likely arose from a read error. The rearrangement links TRBV18 to TRBJ2-1; possible D gene TRBD1, 5 bases. The end of the DNA aligns better with TRBJ2-7, so the J call may be wrong. CDR3 size: 16 residues. The germline gives CDR1 KGHSH, CDR2 LQKENI. CDR3 region: CASSPQRQGTNSEQYF. For the CDR3, the DNA is TGTGCCAGCTCACCACAAAGGCAGGGTACCAATTCCGAGCAGTACTTC.

This clonotype was observed at least ten times. The CDR3 DNA reads TGCGCCAGCAGCTTTGAGCAAGGACGTCGAAAGACCTATGGCTACACCTTC. It yields the protein CASSFEQGRRKTYGYTF. The rearrangement links TRBV4-3 to TRBJ1-2; D is ambiguous. The V gene's germline CDR1 is LGHNA and CDR2 YSLEER. CDR3 size: 17 residues. V shed 5 bases and J shed 4 bases, with 23 bases lying between them.

This clonotype was seen many times. The V gene is TRBV7-7, the J gene TRBJ1-2, with D hard to call. Trimming took 4 bases from V and 4 from J, leaving 22 bases between them. Germline loops: CDR1 SSHAT, CDR2 FNYEAQ (reference sequence). This CDR3 has 17 residues. The CDR3 coding sequence is TGTGCCAGCAGCTACTACAGTAAGTGCCGAAAGACCTATGGCTACACCTTC. It translates to CASSYYSKCRKTYGYTF.

A word on this clonotype: A much bigger clone sits one base away, suggesting this may be a read error. The rearrangement joins TRBV12-3 or TRBV12-4 to TRBJ1-4, with a weak D call TRBD1 (5 bases). V was shortened by 6 bases and J by 10 bases, with 18 bases between the two germline ends. The CDR3 has 14 amino acids. Here the CDR3 DNA reads TGTGCCAGCAGCTTGGACAAGGATCGTGGAAAACTGTTTTTT. Encoded protein: CASSLDKDRGKLFF.

At least ten counts were recorded for this clonotype. V usage is TRBV7-1 and J usage is TRBJ1-2, with unresolved D. TRBV7-1 is assigned to the ORF class and has an uncertain function. Trimming pared 5 bases from V and 4 bases from J, leaving 23 bases between. The CDR3 has 17 residues. The CDR3 sequence: CASSNAAHEGKTYGYTF. CDR3 nucleotide sequence: TGTGCCAGCAGCAACGCCGCTCACGAGGGAAAGACCTATGGCTACACCTTC.

Ten or more counts support this clonotype. The rearrangement uses TRBV7-3 and TRBJ1-1, with D tentatively TRBD1 (6 bases). The V end was cut by 4 bases, the J end by 3 bases, with 12 bases between. The CDR3 covers 14 residues. The germline CDR1 and CDR2 sequences are SGHTA and FQGTGA. In DNA, the CDR3 is TGTGCCAGCAGCTCATTCGCAGGGGACACTGAAGCTTTCTTT. Residues: CASSSFAGDTEAFF.

This clonotype was seen repeatedly, ten times or more. The genes are TRBV5-6 and TRBJ2-5; 10 bases are a match to TRBD1. Germline assignment: CDR1 SGHDT and CDR2 YYEEEE. Trimming cost V 4 bases and J 7 bases; bases outside gene matches: 7. This CDR3 contains 14 residues. The CDR3 DNA reads TGTGCCAGCAGCCCGGACAGGGGGTATGGGACCCAGTACTTC. It specifies CASSPDRGYGTQYF.

This clonotype was seen at least ten times. The V call is TRBV7-4, the J call TRBJ1-2; no reliable D call. The CDR3 consists of 17 residues. CDR1 is SGHVT and CDR2 is SQSDAQ in the germline V gene. V was trimmed by 5 bases and J by 4 bases, leaving 23 bases between them. CDR3 nucleotides: TGTGCCAGCAGCCAGAGTTCTTCAGCTCGAAAGACCTATGGCTACACCTTC. Protein: CASSQSSSARKTYGYTF.

Remarks on this clonotype: A much more abundant neighbour one base away suggests this may be a read error. The chain links TRBV5-5 to TRBJ1-2, with unresolved D. The CDR3 contains 16 residues. Looked up from germline, CDR1 is SGHKS and CDR2 is YYEKEE (reference sequence). Trimming removed 7 bases from V and 4 bases from J, with 23 bases in between. The CDR3 is CASGRDASRKTYGYTF. Here the CDR3 DNA reads TGTGCCAGCGGCCGTGATGCCTCGCGAAAGACCTATGGCTACACCTTC.

Many counts were recorded for this clonotype. The chain recombines TRBV12-3 or TRBV12-4 with TRBJ1-2, with unresolved D. The CDR3 consists of 17 residues. The V gene lost 5 bases and the J gene lost 4 bases, with 23 bases spanning the gap. CDR3 nucleotides: TGTGCCAGCAGTGGCATGTGCACAGCAGGAAAGACCTATGGCTACACCTTC. This gives the protein CASSGMCTAGKTYGYTF.

This clonotype appeared a single time. The chain uses TRBV23-1 and TRBJ1-2; unclear D gene. TRBV23-1 is recorded as an ORF, its role being uncertain. Trimming took 4 bases from V and 4 from J, leaving 22 bases between them. The CDR3 consists of 17 residues. The CDR3 spells CASSPFKLRRKSYGYTF. The CDR3 region has the DNA TGCGCCAGCAGTCCCTTTAAGCTACGCAGAAAGAGCTATGGCTACACCTTC.

On this clonotype: Given a much more abundant clone one base away, this may be a read error. The chain has TRBV19 and TRBJ1-4; D call uncertain. The CDR3 contains 14 residues. The germline V gene has CDR1 LNHDA and CDR2 SQIVND (reference sequence). V was trimmed by 8 bases and J by 2 bases, leaving 12 bases between them. The chain's CDR3 is CASGIARTNEKLFF. The CDR3 bases are TGTGCCAGTGGGATCGCGCGGACTAATGAAAAACTGTTTTTT.

The V call is TRBV20-1, the J call TRBJ2-2; TRBD2 matches at 8 bases. The germline V gene has CDR1 DFQATT and CDR2 SNEGSKA (reference sequence). The CDR3 extends over 16 amino acids. V lost 3 bases, J lost 4 bases, and 10 bases stayed unmatched. CDR3 in amino acids: CSASPTGREVTGELFF. The CDR3 DNA is TGCAGTGCTAGTCCTACCGGGCGGGAGGTCACCGGGGAGCTGTTTTTT.

This clonotype has a handful of counts. Since a much larger clone is just one base distant, this may be a read error. This chain joins TRBV6-1 and TRBJ1-6; D call uncertain. There are 14 residues in the CDR3. From germline, CDR1 is MNHNS and CDR2 SASEGT. CDR3 residues: CASSEDPLNSTLHF. The CDR3 DNA reads as TGTGCCAGCAGTGAGGATCCCTTGAATTCAACCCTCCACTTT.

Comments on this clonotype: A much larger clone lies one base from this, so it may be a read error. A read error is likely, as this CDR3 ends without the conserved phenylalanine or tryptophan. The CDR3 DNA sequence: TGCGCCAGCGGAGTCATATCGGTTCGAAAGACCTATGGCTACACCTTA. The encoded protein is CASGVISVRKTYGYTL. The chain carries TRBV5-1 and TRBJ1-2, with D uncertain. The CDR3 runs to 16 residues. The V gene lost 7 bases and the J gene lost 4 bases, with 23 bases spanning the gap. In germline, CDR1 is SGHRS, CDR2 YFSETQ.

This clonotype was seen at least ten times. V usage is TRBV11-1 and J usage is TRBJ2-5, with 7 positions matching TRBD1. This CDR3 contains 13 residues. V dropped 3 bases and J dropped 4; count of bases not matched to a gene: 2. Germline CDR1 SGHAT, CDR2 FQDESV (reference sequence). The CDR3 reads CASSFPGGETQYF. The DNA of the CDR3 is TGTGCCAGCAGCTTTCCAGGGGGAGAGACCCAGTACTTC.

Concerning this clonotype: The conserved phenylalanine or tryptophan is not found at the CDR3 terminus, so this likely reflects a read error. The rearrangement links TRBV25-1 to TRBJ1-2; D not certain. V dropped 5 bases and J dropped 4 bases, with 23 bases sitting between them. Germline assignment: CDR1 MGHDK and CDR2 SYGVNS. The CDR3 has 17 amino acids. CDR3 protein: CASSSPQELGKTYGYTS. The CDR3 DNA reads TGTGCCAGCAGTTCCCCCCAAGAACTGGGAAAGACCTATGGCTACACCTCC.

This clonotype occurred many times. The V gene is TRBV3-1, the J gene TRBJ1-1, with a weak D call TRBD1 (5 bases). The CDR3 loop spans 17 amino acids. CDR1 is LGHDT and CDR2 is YNNKEL in the germline V gene (reference sequence). V lost 4 bases and J 4 bases, leaving 22 bases between the germline ends. In DNA, the CDR3 is TGTGCCAGCAGCCGAGACAGTCCCATTTCAATTCGCACTGAAGCTTTCTTT. This translates into CASSRDSPISIRTEAFF.

This clonotype was observed many times. This chain connects TRBV7-9 to TRBJ1-2; D not resolved. V dropped 3 bases and J dropped 4 bases, with 9 bases sitting between them. Germline V lookup: CDR1 SEHNR, CDR2 FQNEAQ (reference sequence). There are 13 residues in the CDR3. CDR3 protein: CASSFPGSYGYTF. CDR3 DNA sequence: TGTGCCAGCAGCTTCCCCGGGTCCTATGGCTACACCTTC.

This clonotype was counted at least ten times. The chain uses TRBV6-6 and TRBJ1-2; the D is unclear. Germline V CDR1 and CDR2: MNHNY, SVGAGI (reference sequence). CDR3 length: 17 residues. V lost 5 bases, J lost 4 bases, and 23 bases lay in between. This CDR3 reads CASSDLVGGRKTYGYTF. CDR3 nucleotides: TGTGCCAGCAGTGACCTTGTAGGTGGGAGAAAGACCTATGGCTACACCTTC.

The sample holds many counts of this clonotype. The rearrangement uses TRBV18 and TRBJ2-7; D is unclear. The germline CDR1 and CDR2 sequences are KGHSH and LQKENI. V was pared by 1 base and J by 5 bases, with 3 bases between. The CDR3 covers 11 residues. Written as DNA, the CDR3 is TGTGCCAGCTCACCACTCCACGAGCAGTACTTC. Translation gives CASSPLHEQYF.

The chain couples TRBV5-1 to TRBJ1-1; the D gene is possibly TRBD1 (5 bases). This CDR3 contains 15 residues. Trimming removed 3 bases from V and 0 bases from J, with 12 bases in between. Germline V lookup: CDR1 SGHRS, CDR2 YFSETQ. The CDR3 region is CASSSSGRMNTEAFF. CDR3 DNA: TGCGCCAGCAGCTCCTCGGGACGGATGAACACTGAAGCTTTCTTT.

There are a few counts of this clonotype. This chain links TRBV5-1 with TRBJ2-1, with a possible D match to TRBD2 (5 bases). The CDR3 is 14 residues long. Trimming stripped 2 bases from V and 8 bases from J, with 14 bases between. Germline-derived CDR1 and CDR2 are SGHRS and YFSETQ. The DNA of the CDR3 is TGCGCCAGCAGCTTTGGCCAAGGGAGCGATGAGCAGTTCTTC. Amino acid sequence: CASSFGQGSDEQFF. The full variable domain, with the rest looked up from reference TRBV5-1 and TRBJ2-1, is KAGVTQTPRYLIKTRGQQVTLSCSPISGHRSVSWYQQTPGQGLQFLFEYFSETQRNKGNFPGRFSGRQFSNSRSEMNVSTLELGDSALYLCASSFGQGSDEQFFGPGTRLTVL.

Regarding this clonotype: A much larger clone lies one base from this, so it may be a read error. The chain is built from TRBV27 and TRBJ2-4; 9 bases are a match to TRBD2. This CDR3 comprises 16 residues. Germline CDR1 is MNHEY and CDR2 is SMNVEV (reference sequence). The CDR3 sequence: CASSAARGLAKNVQYF. CDR3 coding DNA: TGTGCCAGCAGTGCCGCCAGGGGACTAGCCAAAAACGTTCAGTACTTC.

This clonotype was recorded many times. The V gene is TRBV6-5, the J gene TRBJ1-5, with D maybe TRBD1 (5 bases). The CDR3 covers 13 residues. Germline V gene data show CDR1 as MNHEY and CDR2 as SVGAGI. Trimming took off 8 bases at V and 0 bases at J, with 8 bases between the two ends. The CDR3 DNA sequence: TGTGCCAGCGACAGCTATAGCAATCAGCCCCAGCATTTT. Translated: CASDSYSNQPQHF.

In its sample, this clonotype was seen a few times. The chain carries TRBV4-1 and TRBJ2-5; D gene uncertain. Per the germline V gene, CDR1 is MGHRA and CDR2 is YSYEKL. Trimming stripped 1 base from V and 1 base from J, with 7 bases between. The CDR3 covers 14 residues. The CDR3 region is CASSQGGTQETQYF. The CDR3 coding sequence is TGCGCCAGCAGCCAAGGGGGTACCCAAGAGACCCAGTACTTC.

On this clonotype itself: Possible read error: a much larger clone is one base away. This CDR3 fails to terminate in the conserved phenylalanine or tryptophan, so it likely reflects a read error. The V call is TRBV7-3, the J call TRBJ1-1; D uncertain. CDR3 length: 13 residues. The germline V gene encodes CDR1 SGHTA and CDR2 FQGTGA. The V gene lost 0 bases and the J gene lost 6 bases, with 8 bases spanning the gap. In nucleotides, the CDR3 is TGTGCCAGCAGCTTAACGATGGACTCTGAAGCTTTCTTA. This sequence encodes CASSLTMDSEAFL.

This clonotype appeared many times. This rearrangement joins TRBV5-3 to TRBJ1-2, with D unresolved. TRBV5-3 is an ORF for which the function is uncertain. This CDR3 region has 16 residues. Between the trimmed V and J ends, which lost 6 bases and 4 bases, there was a span of 22 bases. CDR3 sequence reads: CARIKQVVRKTYGYTF. CDR3 coding DNA: TGTGCCAGAATTAAGCAAGTGGTGAGAAAGACCTATGGCTACACCTTC.

This clonotype has ten or more counts. The chain employs TRBV10-2 and TRBJ1-2; D not certain. The CDR3 contains 17 residues. Germline CDR1 reads WSHSY; CDR2 reads SAAADI. Trimming cost V 5 bases and J 4 bases, with 23 bases left between them. In nucleotides, the CDR3 is TGCGCCAGCAGTTGTTCACCCACTTCTAGAAAGACCTATGGCTACACCTTC. Residues: CASSCSPTSRKTYGYTF.

This clonotype occurred once. A read error is possible here, since a much larger clone lies one base away. The gene calls are TRBV5-1 and TRBJ1-2, with D unresolved. The CDR3 is 14 residues long. V lost 2 bases, J lost 3 bases, and 11 bases lay in between. CDR1 and CDR2 from the germline V gene are SGHRS and YFSETQ. As DNA, the CDR3 is TGCGCCAGCAGCTTAAATGGCCTTGACTATGGCTACACCTTC. Translating it yields CASSLNGLDYGYTF.